This section outlines one T cell receptor (beta chain) sequence together with its context. The data are from a study of tumor-infiltrating lymphocytes in primary liver carcinoma. The CDR3 spans 14 residues. The germline CDR1 and CDR2 sequences are SGDLS and YYNGEE. Without any cell sorting, roughly 18-31 mg of bulk tissue yielded co-extracted RNA and DNA. Total RNA (roughly 530 ng) served as template for TCR beta cDNA synthesis primed by a constant-region primer. Investigators got TCR beta libraries out of three nested multiplex PCR rounds, done with slightly modified ARM-PCR. The two initial PCR rounds, roughly 11 cycles each, used TRBV1-TRBV30 forward and C-beta reverse primers. TCRdb used MiXCR to reprocess the multiplex PCR reads, holding one entry per CDR3 protein. The sample consists of some 110,000 distinct CDR3 sequences, around 83% of them appearing once.

Source material: liver tumor tissue from sampling region 3. Regarding subset: tumor region T3, left-lateral pole. The receptor's source is a man aged 35-49 years with primary liver carcinoma and hepatitis B virus infection. The V gene is TRBV9, the J gene TRBJ2-3; D is ambiguous. The CDR3, as DNA: TGTGTCAACAGCGTAGGAGTGGCGGCAGATACGCAGTATTTT. Its protein is CVNSVGVAADTQYF.